The next 2 T cell receptor beta chains were all read from a single sample in a study of shared clonotypes between healthy human individuals. Assay: immunoSEQ multiplex PCR; the TCRdb copy retains only in-frame clones and omits some. The data hold 2 million to 2.5 million clones, with 80% to 95% observed a single time. What was sequenced was naive CD4+ T cells from PBMCs. Subset in this sample: CD45RA+ positively selected. The receptors were gathered from a man aged 18 to 29 in good health. Some clones in this sample may be carry-over from other donors' samples.

The chain combines TRBV27 with TRBJ2-7; D is possibly TRBD1 (6 bases). Germline-derived CDR1 and CDR2 are MNHEY and SMNVEV (reference sequence). The V end was cut by 0 bases, the J end by 5 bases, with 14 bases between. The CDR3 is 15 amino acids. Here the CDR3 reads CASSLSARGRNEQYF. CDR3 coding DNA: TGTGCCAGCAGTTTATCGGCCAGGGGACGGAACGAGCAGTACTTC.

This rearrangement joins TRBV12-2 to TRBJ2-5; the D call in the table, TRBD2, was not verified against the DNA. TRBV12-2 is tagged as a pseudogene. The CDR3 has 11 residues. Here the CDR3 reads CAKRGKETQYF. The CDR3 nucleotides are TGTGCAAAGCGGGGGAAAGAGACCCAGTACTTC.